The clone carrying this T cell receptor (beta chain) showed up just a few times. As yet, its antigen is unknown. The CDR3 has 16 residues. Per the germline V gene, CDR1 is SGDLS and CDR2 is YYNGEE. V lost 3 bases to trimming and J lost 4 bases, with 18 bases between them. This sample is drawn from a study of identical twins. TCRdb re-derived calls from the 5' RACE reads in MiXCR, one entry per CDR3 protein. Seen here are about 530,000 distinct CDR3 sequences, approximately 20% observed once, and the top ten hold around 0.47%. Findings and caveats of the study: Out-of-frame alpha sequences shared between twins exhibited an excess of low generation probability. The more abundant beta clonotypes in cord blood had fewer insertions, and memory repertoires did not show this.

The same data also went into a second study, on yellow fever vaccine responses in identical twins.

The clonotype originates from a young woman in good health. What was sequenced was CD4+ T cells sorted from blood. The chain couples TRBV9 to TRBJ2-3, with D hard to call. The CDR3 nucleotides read TGTGCCAGCAGCGGAGGTGGTAGATCGGTCCCAGATACGCAGTATTTT. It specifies CASSGGGRSVPDTQYF.